This T cell receptor (beta chain) was profiled in a study of T-cell memory formation after mild COVID-19 (TCRdb year 2021). The study in broad terms: TCR sequence clusters from the two donors were largely donor specific. The cohort was made up of two young adult volunteers, one female and one male, who were previously healthy. In a couple of donors, T-cell clones that expanded and contracted after mild COVID-19 were tracked by sequencing TCRalpha and TCRbeta repertoires over time.

Trimming takes 3 bases from V and 3 bases from J, and the germline ends sit 13 bases apart. CDR1 SGHDN and CDR2 FVKESK were looked up in the germline V gene. Including the terminal cysteine and phenylalanine, the CDR3 comprises 15 residues. Just CDR3 DNA is preserved here, 45 bases in frame from base 1. Broad study findings and their caveats: Only two mild cases were covered in the study, and larger cohorts including severe cases with pre-infection samples were considered necessary. Contracting CD4+ clones appeared mostly in the CM and EM memory subsets, whereas CD8+ clones were enriched in EMRA. Some responding clones were detected in pre-infection memory, suggesting pre-existing cross-reactive memory T cells joined the SARS-CoV-2 response. Whether the second-wave clones peaking on day 37 were SARS-CoV-2 specific was not confirmed. Clones contracting from day 15 to 85 had balanced CD4/CD8 phenotypes, while a second wave expanding from day 15 to 37 was biased towards CD4+.

PBMCs were isolated by Ficoll-Paque density gradient centrifugation. The instrument was an Illumina NovaSeq 6000. cDNA libraries for TCRalpha and TCRbeta were prepared by 5'RACE using constant-segment primers, with sample barcodes and unique molecular identifiers added. Trizol reagent was used to extract RNA from every sample. Library amplification was performed in two PCR steps, and a second sample barcode and Illumina TruSeq adapters were introduced in the second step. The libraries were sequenced on an Illumina NovaSeq using 2 x 150 bp paired-end reads. In the authors' own workflow: The reads were demultiplexed and collapsed into UMI-guided consensus sequences using migec v1.2.7. Using mixcr v2.1.11, the UMI consensuses were aligned to TRA and TRB V and J templates and assembled into clonotypes. Clonotypes were classified as expanded or contracted when called significant by both edgeR and NoisET, with noise models trained on biological replicates. For edgeR calls, a false discovery rate-adjusted p below 0.01 and a log2 fold-change threshold of 1 were applied. As an exploratory analysis of dynamics, max-normalized trajectories of the 1000 most abundant clonotypes were examined with PCA combined with hierarchical clustering. Separately sequenced CD4+ and CD8+ repertoires were used to assign a CD4 or CD8 phenotype to each responding clone. The raw public data were reprocessed by TCRdb itself: fastp quality trimming at Q25, MiXCR clonotype calling, in-frame beta chains only. CDR3 protein duplicates are merged, each entry listing the most common genes and DNA. TCRdb's processing, not the authors' own work, is the source of the V and J calls. The sample table holds hundreds of thousands of distinct CDR3 sequences, of which around 27% were seen once. About 12% of the sample comes from the top ten.

This clonotype was observed a few times. The specificity of this receptor is unknown. Per-nucleotide qualities are absent, and no much larger clonotype sits a single base away. The specimen was PBMCs or a T cell subset sorted from them (not recorded which). The rearrangement combines TRBV14 with TRBJ2-3; there is no confident call for the D gene. The receptor's source is an adult woman who had mild COVID-19 (a few samples of this study predate the infection). The sample titles of this study are shuffled in the database, so cell type and time point are left out; the donor was told from shared clones. The DNA sequence is given as TGTGCCAGCAGCCAGGGGATGGTGCGGACAGATACGCAGTATTTT. The resulting protein is CASSQGMVRTDTQYF. The variable domain in full, with residues beyond the CDR3 obtained from the reference TRBV14 and TRBJ2-3 genes, is EAGVTQFPSHSVIEKGQTVTLRCDPISGHDNLYWYRRVMGKEIKFLLHFVKESKQDESGMPNNRFLAERTGGTYSTLKVQPAELEDSGVYFCASSQGMVRTDTQYFGPGTRLTVL.